Listed below are T cell receptor beta chains from one sample, sequenced in a study of human T cells and chemical hapten exposure. TCRdb re-called the RACE reads through MiXCR, storing one row per CDR3 protein. In the table there are about 80,000 distinct CDR3 sequences, around 13% of which are singletons. The sequenced sample was whole blood, obtained in connection with sensitization to the hapten diphenylcyclopropenone (DPC). These receptors were obtained from a woman in her forties or fifties with alopecia areata. Some clones in this sample may be carry-over from other donors' samples. Each CDR3 is given with its conserved first and last residue. The order of the fields is D gene, V gene, clone size, J gene, CDR3 DNA, CDR3 protein. D genes are given only for firm matches. Size tells how often a clone was seen (once, few, many) or the class of an expanded clone, and some rows leave it out.

>-|TRBV20-1|few|TRBJ2-5
TGCAGTGCCCTAGTCCAGGAGACCCAGTACTTC
CSALVQETQYF
>-|TRBV27|many|TRBJ1-4
TGTGCCAGCAGTTTCACAGACAATAATGAAAAACTGTTTTTT
CASSFTDNNEKLFF
>-|TRBV30|few|TRBJ2-3
TGTGCCTGGAGTGTTGGGTTACAGGGTTATACCACAGATACGCAGTATTTT
CAWSVGLQGYTTDTQYF
>-|TRBV9|few|TRBJ2-7
TGTGCCAGCAGCGGGGGGCAGATTGGTGACGAGCAGTACTTC
CASSGGQIGDEQYF
>-|TRBV3-1|-|TRBJ2-7
TGTGCCAGCAGCCACTCCGAGGGGGAGCAGTACTTC
CASSHSEGEQYF
>-|TRBV11-2|few|TRBJ1-4
TGTGCCAGCAGCTTAGATGAGGGCCGCGAAAAACTGTTTTTT
CASSLDEGREKLFF
>-|TRBV5-6|few|TRBJ2-7
TGTGCCAGCAGCCCTTGGACAGCGTCCCAGCAGTACTTC
CASSPWTASQQYF
>TRBD2|TRBV7-2|-|TRBJ2-3
TGTGCCAGCAGGCGTGGAGAAGGGACTAGCGGGAGAGATACGCAGTATTTT
CASRRGEGTSGRDTQYF
>TRBD2|TRBV7-2|-|TRBJ2-5
TGTGCCAGCAGCCCGGGGACTAGTCGGGAGACCCAGTACTTC
CASSPGTSRETQYF
>-|TRBV6-5|-|TRBJ1-6
TGTGCCAGCAGTTACTCGGAGGGGTTTAATTCACCCCTCCACTTT
CASSYSEGFNSPLHF
>-|TRBV11-3|few|TRBJ2-7
TGTGCCAGCAGATCCGGGACGGGAGAGTTCTACGAGCAGTACTTC
CASRSGTGEFYEQYF
>TRBD2|TRBV29-1|-|TRBJ2-1
TGCAGCGTGGTGGGACTAGAGGAGTTCACGGGGCAGTTCTTC
CSVVGLEEFTGQFF
>-|TRBV6-1|-|TRBJ1-5
TGTGCCAGCAGACGTCGAGGGACAAGTGACCAGCCCCAGCATTTT
CASRRRGTSDQPQHF
>TRBD2|TRBV3-1|few|TRBJ2-1
TGTGCCAGCAGCCCACGGACTAGCGGGGGTTACAATGAGCAGTTCTTC
CASSPRTSGGYNEQFF
>TRBD2|TRBV4-3|many|TRBJ2-1
TGCGCCAGCAGCCAAGATACCGGGACTAGCGGGAGTAATGAGCAGTTCTTC
CASSQDTGTSGSNEQFF
>-|TRBV5-5|few|TRBJ1-5
TGTGCCAGCAGCCCACGAAACGGGGGCAATCAGCCCCAGCATTTT
CASSPRNGGNQPQHF
>TRBD2|TRBV27|-|TRBJ2-1
TGTGCCAGCAGTGGGATGTCGGGACTAGCGTATGAGCAGTTCTTC
CASSGMSGLAYEQFF
>-|TRBV12-3/TRBV12-4|many|TRBJ1-2
TGTGCCAGCAGTCCCTTCGGGGGGGAGGACTATGGCTACACCTTC
CASSPFGGEDYGYTF
>-|TRBV4-3|-|TRBJ2-5
TGCGCCAGCAGCCACGGAGGTCGGGGGAGTGAAGAGACCCAGTACTTC
CASSHGGRGSEETQYF
>TRBD2|TRBV11-3|-|TRBJ2-1
TGTGCCAGCAGCTTAGACCGGAGCCTAGCGGGAGGCTCGAGTGAGCAGTTCTTC
CASSLDRSLAGGSSEQFF
>-|TRBV11-3|-|TRBJ1-6
TGTGCCAGCAGCTTAGTTCAGAGCTCCTATAATTCACCCCTCCACTTT
CASSLVQSSYNSPLHF
>TRBD2|TRBV20-1|many|TRBJ2-1
TGCAGTGCTAGAACCCTAGCGGGAGTCTACAATGAGCAGTTCTTC
CSARTLAGVYNEQFF
>-|TRBV9|-|TRBJ1-1
TGTGCCAGCAGCGGTAGCGGGTCCCTGAACACTGAAGCTTTCTTT
CASSGSGSLNTEAFF
>-|TRBV6-2/TRBV6-3|many|TRBJ1-2
TGTGCCAGCGTCAAGGGAGGTAACTATGGCTACACCTTC
CASVKGGNYGYTF
>-|TRBV11-2|-|TRBJ2-3
TGTGCCAGCAGCCACCCAACCCGTACAGATACGCAGTATTTT
CASSHPTRTDTQYF
>-|TRBV18|-|TRBJ1-1
TGTGCCAGCTCACTAACCACAGGGTCTGACACTGAAGCTTTCTTT
CASSLTTGSDTEAFF
>-|TRBV2|-|TRBJ2-7
TGTGCCAGCAGTGAAGCGCGGGCTGCCTACGAGCAGTACTTC
CASSEARAAYEQYF
>TRBD1|TRBV28|few|TRBJ2-2
TGTGCCAGCAGGCTCCGGGACAGAGACACCGGGGAGCTGTTTTTT
CASRLRDRDTGELFF
>TRBD1|TRBV20-1|few|TRBJ1-2
TGCAGTGCAAGCCGGACAGGGGGCAACTATGGCTACACCTTC
CSASRTGGNYGYTF
>-|TRBV10-2|-|TRBJ1-1
TGCGCCAGCAGTGACCCCGACGGGGTTGGCACTGAAGCTTTCTTT
CASSDPDGVGTEAFF
>-|TRBV29-1|few|TRBJ2-1
TGCAGCGTTGAGGGAGATTCACGTAGTGAGTTCTTC
CSVEGDSRSEFF